Listed here is a single T cell receptor beta chain. Its antigen is not identified. This entry comes from a study of blood T cells in healthy people across ages. The use of a sample-barcoded 5' primer and a J-beta primer mix characterized a second PCR of 7 to 11 cycles. Per-sample output comprised a minimum of 2.5 million paired-end reads containing CDR3. MiXCR was run by TCRdb on the 5' RACE reads, yielding one entry per CDR3 protein. This sample has around 820,000 distinct CDR3 sequences, with roughly 25% found just once. Study findings and constraints: Both higher diversity and more naive CD4+ cells marked long-lived donors when set against aged donors.

Losses at the gene ends were 1 base for V and 2 bases for J; bases not matched to a gene: 2. Germline V lookup: CDR1 SNHLY, CDR2 FYNNEI. The CDR3 runs 15 residues. This sample also appeared in a second study, on T cells of mothers and their children. That paper states: Samples were provided by three healthy Caucasian mothers and their six children. Over 9.5 million TCR beta CDR3 reads were obtained from each mother, and approximately 3 million from each child.

Sequenced sample: blood. The chain is built from TRBV2 and TRBJ2-7, with TRBD1 matching 10 bases. This receptor was identified in a boy between 10 and 17 years old in good health. CDR3 amino acids: CASSEGDRGTYEQYF. The CDR3 nucleotides read TGTGCCAGCAGTGAAGGGGACAGGGGTACCTACGAGCAGTACTTC.